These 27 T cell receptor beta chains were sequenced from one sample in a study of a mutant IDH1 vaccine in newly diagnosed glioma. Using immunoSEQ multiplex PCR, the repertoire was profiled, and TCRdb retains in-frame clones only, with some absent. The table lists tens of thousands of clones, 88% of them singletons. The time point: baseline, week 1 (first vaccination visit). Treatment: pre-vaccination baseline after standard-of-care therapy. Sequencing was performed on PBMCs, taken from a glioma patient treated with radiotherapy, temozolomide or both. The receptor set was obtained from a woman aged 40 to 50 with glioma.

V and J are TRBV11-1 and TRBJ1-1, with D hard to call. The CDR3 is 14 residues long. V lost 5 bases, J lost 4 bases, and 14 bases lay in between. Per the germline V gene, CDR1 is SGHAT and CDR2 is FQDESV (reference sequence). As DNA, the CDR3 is TGTGCCAGCAGCCGTTTTACTGGAGGCACTGAAGCTTTCTTT. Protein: CASSRFTGGTEAFF.

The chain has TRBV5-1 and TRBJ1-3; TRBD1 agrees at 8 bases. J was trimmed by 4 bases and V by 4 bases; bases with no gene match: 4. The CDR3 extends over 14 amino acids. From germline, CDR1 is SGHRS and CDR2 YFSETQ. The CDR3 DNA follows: TGCGCCAGCAGCCAGGGACAGGTCGGAAACACCATATATTTT. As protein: CASSQGQVGNTIYF. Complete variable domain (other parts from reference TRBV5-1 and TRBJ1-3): KAGVTQTPRYLIKTRGQQVTLSCSPISGHRSVSWYQQTPGQGLQFLFEYFSETQRNKGNFPGRFSGRQFSNSRSEMNVSTLELGDSALYLCASSQGQVGNTIYFGEGSWLTVV.

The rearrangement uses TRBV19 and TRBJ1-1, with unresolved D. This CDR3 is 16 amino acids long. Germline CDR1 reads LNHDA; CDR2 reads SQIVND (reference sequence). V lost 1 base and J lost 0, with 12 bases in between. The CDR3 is CASSIGWNSMNTEAFF. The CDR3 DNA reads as TGTGCCAGTAGTATAGGGTGGAACAGCATGAACACTGAAGCTTTCTTT.

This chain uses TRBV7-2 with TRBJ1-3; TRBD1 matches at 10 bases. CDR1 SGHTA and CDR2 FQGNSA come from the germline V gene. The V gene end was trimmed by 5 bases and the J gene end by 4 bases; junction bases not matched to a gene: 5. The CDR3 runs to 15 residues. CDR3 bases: TGTGCCAGCAGCCTAGACAGGGGGCAAGGAAACACCATATATTTT. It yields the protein CASSLDRGQGNTIYF.

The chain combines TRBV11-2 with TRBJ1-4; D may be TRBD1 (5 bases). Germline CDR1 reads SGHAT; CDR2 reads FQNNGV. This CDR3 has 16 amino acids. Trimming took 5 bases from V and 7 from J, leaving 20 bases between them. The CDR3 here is CASSPLRKGVREKLFF. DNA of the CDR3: TGTGCCAGCAGCCCCCTACGTAAAGGGGTCCGTGAAAAACTGTTTTTT.

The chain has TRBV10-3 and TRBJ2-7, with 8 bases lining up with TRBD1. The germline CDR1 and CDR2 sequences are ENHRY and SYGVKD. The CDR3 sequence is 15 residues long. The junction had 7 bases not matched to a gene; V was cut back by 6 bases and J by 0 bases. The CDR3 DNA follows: TGTGCCATCAGGTTTGGACAGGGACCCTCCTACGAGCAGTACTTC. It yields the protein CAIRFGQGPSYEQYF.

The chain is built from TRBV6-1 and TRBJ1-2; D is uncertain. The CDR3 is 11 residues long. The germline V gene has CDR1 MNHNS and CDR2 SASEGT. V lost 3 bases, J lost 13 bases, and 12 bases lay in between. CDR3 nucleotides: TGTGCCAGCAGTGACGCGGGTCTAGGCACCTTC. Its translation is CASSDAGLGTF.

CDR3 bases: TGCGCCAGCAGCAAGAGCACCAAGAACACTGAAGCTTTCTTT. It specifies CASSKSTKNTEAFF. The rearrangement links TRBV5-1 to TRBJ1-1; no reliable D call. Trimming left V 4 bases short and J 1 base short, with 11 bases between. Germline CDR1 reads SGHRS; CDR2 reads YFSETQ. The length of the CDR3 is 14 residues.

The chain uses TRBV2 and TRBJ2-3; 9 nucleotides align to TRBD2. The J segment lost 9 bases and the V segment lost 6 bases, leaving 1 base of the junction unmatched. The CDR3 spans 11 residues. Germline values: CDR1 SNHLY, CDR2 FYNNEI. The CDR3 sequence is CASSLAGTQYF. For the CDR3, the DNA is TGTGCCAGCAGCCTAGCGGGGACGCAGTATTTT.

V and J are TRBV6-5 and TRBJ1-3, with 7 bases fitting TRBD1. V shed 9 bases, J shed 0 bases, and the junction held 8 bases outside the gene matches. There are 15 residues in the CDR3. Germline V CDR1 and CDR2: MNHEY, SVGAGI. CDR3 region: CASKTDRDSGNTIYF. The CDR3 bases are TGTGCCAGTAAAACTGACAGGGACTCTGGAAACACCATATATTTT.

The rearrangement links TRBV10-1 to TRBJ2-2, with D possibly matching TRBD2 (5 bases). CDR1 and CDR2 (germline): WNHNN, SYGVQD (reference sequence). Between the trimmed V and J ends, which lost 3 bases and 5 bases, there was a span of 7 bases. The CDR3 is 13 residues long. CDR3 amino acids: CASSDRGTGELFF. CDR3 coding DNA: TGCGCCAGCAGTGATCGGGGAACCGGGGAGCTGTTTTTT.

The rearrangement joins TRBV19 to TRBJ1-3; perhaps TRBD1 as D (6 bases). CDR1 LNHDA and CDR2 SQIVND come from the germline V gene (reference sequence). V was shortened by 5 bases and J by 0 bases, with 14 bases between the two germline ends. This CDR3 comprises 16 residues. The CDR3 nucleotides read TGTGCCAGTAGTTCAGGGACACCCGTCTCTGGAAACACCATATATTTT. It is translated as CASSSGTPVSGNTIYF.

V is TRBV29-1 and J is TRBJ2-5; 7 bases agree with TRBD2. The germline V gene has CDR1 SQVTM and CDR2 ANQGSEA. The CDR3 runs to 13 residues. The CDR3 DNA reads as TGCAGTCACCCTTTCGGGGGGAGCGAGACCCAGTACTTC. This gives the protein CSHPFGGSETQYF.

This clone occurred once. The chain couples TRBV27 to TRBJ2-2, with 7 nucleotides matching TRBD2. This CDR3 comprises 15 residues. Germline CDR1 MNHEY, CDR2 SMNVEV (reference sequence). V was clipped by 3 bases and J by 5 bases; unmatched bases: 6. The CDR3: CASSLGGYPTGELFF. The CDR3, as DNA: TGTGCCAGCAGTTTGGGGGGGTACCCTACCGGGGAGCTGTTTTTT.

CDR3 DNA: TGTGCCTGGAGGGACCAGGGCTTCTCCTACGAGCAGTACTTC. This sequence encodes CAWRDQGFSYEQYF. This chain joins TRBV30 and TRBJ2-7, with D possibly TRBD1 on 5 matching bases. V gave up 3 bases and J gave up 0 bases, with 12 bases separating them. This CDR3 region has 14 residues. Germline V gene data show CDR1 as GTSNPN and CDR2 as SVGIG (reference sequence). Supplemented by reference TRBV30 and TRBJ2-7, the full variable domain reads SQTIHQWPATLVQPVGSPLSLECTVEGTSNPNLYWYRQAAGRGLQLLFYSVGIGQISSEVPQNLSASRPQDRQFILSSKKLLLSDSGFYLCAWRDQGFSYEQYFGPGTRLTVT.

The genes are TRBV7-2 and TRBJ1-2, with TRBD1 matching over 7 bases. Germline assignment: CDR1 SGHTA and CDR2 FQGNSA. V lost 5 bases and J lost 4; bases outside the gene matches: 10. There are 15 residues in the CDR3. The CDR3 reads CASSVHRGTSYGYTF. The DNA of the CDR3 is TGTGCCAGCAGCGTGCACAGGGGAACTAGCTATGGCTACACCTTC.

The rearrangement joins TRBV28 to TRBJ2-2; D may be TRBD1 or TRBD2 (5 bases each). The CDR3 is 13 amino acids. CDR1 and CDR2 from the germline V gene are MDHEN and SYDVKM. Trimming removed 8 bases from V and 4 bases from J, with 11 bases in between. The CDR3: CASRDGVTGELFF. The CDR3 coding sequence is TGTGCCAGCCGGGACGGTGTCACCGGGGAGCTGTTTTTT.

The CDR3 nucleotides read TGTGCCAGTAAGAAAGTAGCGGGAGCCTACAATGAGCAGTTCTTC. Translating it yields CASKKVAGAYNEQFF. This chain connects TRBV19 to TRBJ2-1, with 9 bases fitting TRBD2. J was trimmed by 2 bases and V by 7 bases; bases with no gene match: 6. Germline V lookup: CDR1 LNHDA, CDR2 SQIVND (reference sequence). The CDR3 extends over 15 amino acids.

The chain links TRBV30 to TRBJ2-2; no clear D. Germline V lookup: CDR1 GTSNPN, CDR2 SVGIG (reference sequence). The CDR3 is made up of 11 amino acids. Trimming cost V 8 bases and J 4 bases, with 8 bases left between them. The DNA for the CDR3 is TGTGCCGGGTCTGGCACCGGGGAGCTGTTTTTT. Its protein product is CAGSGTGELFF.

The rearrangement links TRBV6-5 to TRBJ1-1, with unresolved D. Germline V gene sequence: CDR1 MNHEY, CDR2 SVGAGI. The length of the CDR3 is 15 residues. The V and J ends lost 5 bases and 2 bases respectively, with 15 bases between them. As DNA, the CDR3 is TGTGCCAGCAGTAAAGGTCAAGGCTTTAACACTGAAGCTTTCTTT. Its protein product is CASSKGQGFNTEAFF.

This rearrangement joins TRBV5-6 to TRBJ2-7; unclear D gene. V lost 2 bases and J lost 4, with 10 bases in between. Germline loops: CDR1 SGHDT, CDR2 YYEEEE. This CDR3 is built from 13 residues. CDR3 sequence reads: CASSFPGDYEQYF. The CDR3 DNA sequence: TGTGCCAGCAGCTTCCCAGGAGATTACGAGCAGTACTTC.

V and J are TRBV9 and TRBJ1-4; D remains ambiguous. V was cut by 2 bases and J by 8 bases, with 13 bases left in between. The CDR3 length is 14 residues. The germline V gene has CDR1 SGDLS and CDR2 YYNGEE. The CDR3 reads CASSVEGTGEKLFF. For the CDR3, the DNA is TGTGCCAGCAGCGTCGAGGGAACGGGAGAAAAACTGTTTTTT.

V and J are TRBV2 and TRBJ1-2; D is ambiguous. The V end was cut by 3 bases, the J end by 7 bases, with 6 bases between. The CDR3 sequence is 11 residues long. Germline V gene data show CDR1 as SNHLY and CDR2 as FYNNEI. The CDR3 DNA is TGTGCCAGCAGTGAGGCGGTTGGCTACACCTTC. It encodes CASSEAVGYTF.

CDR3 DNA: TGTGCCAGTAGTGACCAAGCGGGGGTCTACGAGCAGTACTTC. It codes for CASSDQAGVYEQYF. The chain links TRBV19 to TRBJ2-7; TRBD2 aligns across 8 bases. The junction had 6 bases not matched to a gene; V was cut back by 5 bases and J by 3 bases. The CDR3 totals 14 residues. Germline V lookup: CDR1 LNHDA, CDR2 SQIVND (reference sequence).

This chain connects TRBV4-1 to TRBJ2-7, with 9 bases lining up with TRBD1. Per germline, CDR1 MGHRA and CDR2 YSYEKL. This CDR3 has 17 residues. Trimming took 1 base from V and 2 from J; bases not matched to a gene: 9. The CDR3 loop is CASSQGISGQGTYEQYF. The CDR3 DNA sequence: TGCGCCAGCAGCCAAGGAATTAGTGGACAGGGGACCTACGAGCAGTACTTC.

In DNA, the CDR3 is TGTGCCAGCAGCCCTGGACTAGCGGGAGGGCATCGCAAGTACTTC. This encodes CASSPGLAGGHRKYF. The rearrangement links TRBV28 to TRBJ2-7; 15 nucleotides agree with TRBD2. Germline-derived CDR1 and CDR2 are MDHEN and SYDVKM. V was clipped by 6 bases and J by 11 bases; unmatched bases: 11. This CDR3 contains 15 residues.

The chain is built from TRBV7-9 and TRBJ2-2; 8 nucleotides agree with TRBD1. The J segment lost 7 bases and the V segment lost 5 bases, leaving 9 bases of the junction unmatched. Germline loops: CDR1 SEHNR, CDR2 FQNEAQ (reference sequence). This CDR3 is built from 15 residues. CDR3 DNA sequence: TGTGCCAGCAGCCCACGGACAGGGATGAACGGGGAGCTGTTTTTT. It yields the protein CASSPRTGMNGELFF.